This T cell receptor beta chain was sequenced for a study of cytomegalovirus exposure and HLA in healthy donors. Whole-study results and caveats: Fewer N-insertions than the roughly 630-donor mean were reportedly shown by an Asian-associated ancestry cluster in a later analysis.

This CDR3 has 13 residues. The V end was cut by 5 bases, the J end by 3 bases, with 8 bases between. CDR1 is LNHDA, CDR2 SQIVND, per germline (reference sequence). Turning to this clone: The antigen is undetermined.

Use of 60 Vbeta and 13 Jbeta primers characterized the PCR. The assay was immunoSEQ multiplex PCR, and TCRdb's table has in-frame clones only and misses some. Its clone listing holds 150,000 to 200,000 clones. The chain joins TRBV19 to TRBJ1-5; D is unclear. The receptor was isolated from a man aged 25 to 40 in good health and CMV-seronegative. Source material: PBMCs. CDR3 DNA sequence: TGTGCCAGTAGTTTGGCAGACAATCAGCCCCAGCATTTT. This gives the protein CASSLADNQPQHF.